This is a list of T cell receptor beta chains from one sample in a study of T cells after yellow fever vaccination. TCRdb re-called the 5' RACE reads through MiXCR, storing one row per CDR3 protein. The sample contains 450,000 to 550,000 distinct CDR3 sequences, 20% to 25% of which appear only once. The material was PBMCs, obtained roughly 20 days after the first yellow fever vaccination. The receptor source for this set is a man aged 18 to 35 who received the YFV17D yellow fever vaccine. CDR3s include the opening cysteine and the closing phenylalanine or tryptophan. The D gene is left open where the match is weak. Clone size, where shown, is once, few, many, or a class for clones that have expanded.

-,TRBD1,TRBV29-1,TRBJ1-4,TGCAGCGTGGAAACAGGGGACTCAACTAATGAAAAACTGTTTTTT,CSVETGDSTNEKLFF
-,-,TRBV6-2/TRBV6-3,TRBJ1-6,TGTGCCAGCAGTGACGGGACGGATTATAATTCACCCCTCCACTTT,CASSDGTDYNSPLHF
few,-,TRBV15,TRBJ2-1,TGTGCCACCAGCAGAGGGACGAAAAGACCCTATGAGCAGTTCTTC,CATSRGTKRPYEQFF
-,-,TRBV4-1,TRBJ1-5,TGCGCCAGCAGCCAAGGTTGGTGGAGCAATCAGCCCCAGCATTTT,CASSQGWWSNQPQHF
few,-,TRBV30,TRBJ2-7,TGTGCCTGGAGTCAAGCCGGCTACGAGCAGTACTTC,CAWSQAGYEQYF
-,-,TRBV29-1,TRBJ2-1,TGCAGCGGGAACCCAGGAAACTACAATGAGCAGTTCTTC,CSGNPGNYNEQFF
-,-,TRBV9,TRBJ2-4,TGTGCCAGCAGCGCAACCGGGACAACCTGGGACATTCAGTACTTC,CASSATGTTWDIQYF
-,TRBD1,TRBV12-3/TRBV12-4,TRBJ2-5,TGTGCCAGCAGTTCCGGGACAGTAGAGACCCAGTACTTC,CASSSGTVETQYF
few,-,TRBV20-1,TRBJ1-3,TGCAGTGCTAGAGGTGGGGGCGCTGGAAACACCATATATTTT,CSARGGGAGNTIYF
few,TRBD2,TRBV3-1,TRBJ2-5,TGTGCCAGCAGCCAAAGCGGGGTCATCCAAGAGACCCAGTACTTC,CASSQSGVIQETQYF
-,-,TRBV10-3,TRBJ1-1,TGTGCCATCAGGGGGGACGGGACAGAAGCTTTCTTT,CAIRGDGTEAFF
few,-,TRBV4-1,TRBJ1-1,TGCGCCAGCAGCCAAGTATGGGGTTTAGGGACTGAAGCTTTCTTT,CASSQVWGLGTEAFF
few,-,TRBV12-3/TRBV12-4,TRBJ1-5,TGTGCCAGCACCGGGCTAAGCAATCAGCCCCAGCATTTT,CASTGLSNQPQHF
many,-,TRBV2,TRBJ2-5,TGTGCCAGCAGGGCGGATCAAGAGACCCAGTACTTC,CASRADQETQYF
-,-,TRBV27,TRBJ1-6,TGTGCCAGCAGTTTTAGGACCCCAGGGACCTCCTATAATTCACCCCTCCACTTT,CASSFRTPGTSYNSPLHF
-,TRBD2,TRBV6-4,TRBJ2-1,TGTGCCAGCAGTGAATTGGGGGGGTCGGGCGGTGAGCAGTTCTTC,CASSELGGSGGEQFF
many,-,TRBV5-4,TRBJ1-6,TGTGCCAGCAGCTTCGGGGGGTATTCACCCCTCCACTTT,CASSFGGYSPLHF
-,-,TRBV29-1,TRBJ2-7,TGCAGCGCAGAAACGGGGCAGGGAGGCTACGAGCAGTACTTC,CSAETGQGGYEQYF
-,TRBD2,TRBV27,TRBJ2-1,TGTGCCAGCAGTCCTTATAGCGGGGGACACAATGAGCAGTTCTTC,CASSPYSGGHNEQFF
-,TRBD2,TRBV19,TRBJ2-2,TGTGCCAGTAGGCGGGACTGGGGACTAGCGGGGGTCCCGAACACCGGGGAGCTGTTTTTT,CASRRDWGLAGVPNTGELFF
many,-,TRBV4-3,TRBJ1-1,TGCGCCAGCAGCCACTCAAAGGCCACTGAAGCTTTCTTT,CASSHSKATEAFF
few,-,TRBV9,TRBJ1-2,TGTGCCAGCAGCGTAAATGAAGGTCTCTCGGGCGGCTACACCTTC,CASSVNEGLSGGYTF
few,TRBD2,TRBV7-9,TRBJ2-3,TGTGCCAGCAGCCATGATGGGAGGGGCACAGATACGCAGTATTTT,CASSHDGRGTDTQYF
few,-,TRBV12-3/TRBV12-4,TRBJ2-1,TGTGCCAGCAGTTCCGACAGGAAAGGGCTACTTGCGAATGAGCAGTTCTTC,CASSSDRKGLLANEQFF
-,-,TRBV12-3/TRBV12-4,TRBJ1-5,TGTGCCAGCAGTTTAGAGGACAGAAATCAGCCCCAGCATTTT,CASSLEDRNQPQHF
few,-,TRBV7-2,TRBJ2-1,TGTGCCAGCAGCTTGCGTCCTGAGCAGTTCTTC,CASSLRPEQFF
-,TRBD2,TRBV6-1,TRBJ2-1,TGTGCCAGCAGGAACCTAGCGGGGGGGCGAGATGAGCAGTTCTTC,CASRNLAGGRDEQFF
-,-,TRBV7-6,TRBJ1-4,TGTGCCAGCAGCTCGACCGGGCCACGTAATGAAAAACTGTTTTTT,CASSSTGPRNEKLFF
-,-,TRBV6-1,TRBJ1-6,TGTGCCAGCAGTGAAGGGGCAGCATTGGATTCACCCCTCCACTTT,CASSEGAALDSPLHF